These 17 T cell receptor beta chains were all obtained from the same sample, sequenced in a study of blood T cell repertoires in COVID-19. The assay was immunoSEQ multiplex PCR, and TCRdb's table has in-frame clones only and misses some. The sample consists of around 280,000 clones, around 90% of them appearing once. Material: PBMCs or T cells enriched from blood (not recorded which). The origin of the receptors is a woman between 18 and 29 years old with acute COVID-19.

This clone was observed a handful of times. V is TRBV28 and J is TRBJ1-4, with 8 bases identical to TRBD1. The CDR3 contains 15 residues. Trimming at V came to 8 bases and at J to 0 bases, leaving 5 bases not matched to a gene. Germline V gives CDR1 MDHEN, CDR2 SYDVKM. CDR3 coding DNA: TGTGCCAGCCGGACAGGGCCTCCAACTAATGAAAAACTGTTTTTT. Translated: CASRTGPPTNEKLFF. Full variable domain (rest looked up from reference TRBV28 and TRBJ1-4): DVKVTQSSRYLVKRTGEKVFLECVQDMDHENMFWYRQDPGLGLRLIYFSYDVKMKEKGDIPEGYSVSREKKERFSLILESASTNQTSMYLCASRTGPPTNEKLFFGSGTQLSVL.

In DNA, the CDR3 is TGCGCCAGCAGCCAAGCTCTGCGGGAGACCCAGTACTTC. This translates into CASSQALRETQYF. The chain combines TRBV4-1 with TRBJ2-5, with D unresolved. Between the trimmed V and J ends, which lost 1 base and 5 bases, there was a span of 8 bases. The CDR3 is 13 residues long. The V gene's germline CDR1 is MGHRA and CDR2 YSYEKL.

This chain uses TRBV6-2 or TRBV6-3 with TRBJ1-5, with 8 nucleotides matching TRBD1. In germline, CDR1 is MNHEY, CDR2 SVGEGT. Losses at the gene ends were 6 bases for V and 6 bases for J; bases not matched to a gene: 7. The CDR3 extends over 14 amino acids. The CDR3: CASSVQGGGQPQHF. The CDR3 DNA follows: TGTGCCAGCAGCGTACAGGGGGGAGGTCAGCCCCAGCATTTT.

The chain recombines TRBV7-8 with TRBJ2-7; a possible D gene is TRBD2 (5 bases). V lost 2 bases, J lost 3 bases, and 11 bases lay in between. The V gene's germline CDR1 is SGHVS and CDR2 FQNEAQ. The CDR3 covers 14 residues. The CDR3 loop is CASSLRRMVYEQYF. As DNA, the CDR3 is TGTGCCAGCAGCTTAAGGAGGATGGTCTACGAGCAGTACTTC. Supplemented by reference TRBV7-8 and TRBJ2-7, the full variable domain reads GAGVSQSPRYKVAKRGQDVALRCDPISGHVSLFWYQQALGQGPEFLTYFQNEAQLDKSGLPSDRFFAERPEGSVSTLKIQRTQQEDSAVYLCASSLRRMVYEQYFGPGTRLTVT.

The genes are TRBV10-1 and TRBJ2-1; TRBD2 matches at 8 bases. The germline V gene encodes CDR1 WNHNN and CDR2 SYGVQD (reference sequence). Trimming took 4 bases from V and 7 from J; bases not matched to a gene: 6. This CDR3 is built from 14 residues. In nucleotides, the CDR3 is TGCGCCAGCAGTGGGAGCGGGAGCCTAAATGAGCAGTTCTTC. Translating gives CASSGSGSLNEQFF.

This chain joins TRBV7-2 and TRBJ2-2; D is uncertain. The CDR3 length is 15 residues. Germline V gene sequence: CDR1 SGHTA, CDR2 FQGNSA. V was clipped by 3 bases and J by 0 bases, with 8 bases between them. The CDR3 loop is CASSFFPANTGELFF. In DNA, the CDR3 is TGTGCCAGCAGCTTCTTCCCAGCGAACACCGGGGAGCTGTTTTTT.

This clone appeared once. The rearrangement joins TRBV28 to TRBJ2-2; D is perhaps TRBD1 (5 bases). The CDR3 consists of 15 residues. Germline values: CDR1 MDHEN, CDR2 SYDVKM. Trimming took off 0 bases at V and 2 bases at J, with 7 bases between the two ends. CDR3 protein: CASSLWTANTGELFF. The DNA of the CDR3 is TGTGCCAGCAGTTTATGGACAGCTAACACCGGGGAGCTGTTTTTT.

The chain recombines TRBV25-1 with TRBJ1-2; weak D call: TRBD1 (5 bases). Deletions cut 9 bases from V and 3 bases from J, with 26 bases between. CDR3 length: 17 residues. Germline V gene data show CDR1 as MGHDK and CDR2 as SYGVNS. DNA for the CDR3: TGTGCCAGTTCAACTGTTCTGGGGCAAAACGGGCACTATGGCTACACCTTC. Protein product: CASSTVLGQNGHYGYTF.

The chain is built from TRBV19 and TRBJ2-1, with D maybe TRBD2 (5 bases). V gave up 3 bases and J gave up 3 bases, with 12 bases separating them. The germline V gene encodes CDR1 LNHDA and CDR2 SQIVND (reference sequence). The CDR3 has 15 amino acids. CDR3 sequence: CASSIPSGYYNEQFF. CDR3 in DNA: TGTGCCAGTAGTATTCCCAGCGGCTACTACAATGAGCAGTTCTTC.

With respect to this clone: One end of the junction does not line up with germline, which may come from a read error. The same CDR3 also results from other DNA sequences found in this sample. This chain connects TRBV7-8 to TRBJ2-7; tentatively, D is TRBD1 (5 bases). The CDR3 spans 16 residues. CDR1 and CDR2 from the germline V gene are SGHVS and FQNEAQ. DNA of the CDR3: TGTGCCAGCAGCTTAGGGTCTGCCAGGGCACCCTACGGGCAGTACTTT. This gives the protein CASSLGSARAPYGQYF. The full variable domain, its missing parts supplied by reference TRBV7-8 and TRBJ2-7, is GAGVSQSPRYKVAKRGQDVALRCDPISGHVSLFWYQQALGQGPEFLTYFQNEAQLDKSGLPSDRFFAERPEGSVSTLKIQRTQQEDSAVYLCASSLGSARAPYGQYFGPGTRLTVT.

This clone was picked up one time. J is TRBJ2-7 and V is TRBV5-1; the match to TRBD2 covers 10 bases. Germline V gene data show CDR1 as SGHRS and CDR2 as YFSETQ. The CDR3 sequence is 16 residues long. The V and J ends lost 0 bases and 4 bases, in that order; junction bases with no gene match: 7. CDR3 amino acids: CASSLAVLAGDYEQYF. The CDR3 coding sequence is TGCGCCAGCAGCTTGGCAGTTCTAGCGGGGGATTACGAGCAGTACTTC.

This chain connects TRBV2 to TRBJ2-2; 10 positions agree with TRBD1. Germline lookup yields CDR1 SNHLY and CDR2 FYNNEI. CDR3 length: 14 residues. Losses at the gene ends were 5 bases for V and 7 bases for J; bases not matched to a gene: 4. DNA of the CDR3: TGTGCCAGCAGTCGACAGGGGGCGGGCGGGGAGCTGTTTTTT. It is translated as CASSRQGAGGELFF. The whole variable domain, remainder taken from reference TRBV2 and TRBJ2-2, is EPEVTQTPSHQVTQMGQEVILRCVPISNHLYFYWYRQILGQKVEFLVSFYNNEISEKSEIFDDQFSVERPDGSNFTLKIRSTKLEDSAMYFCASSRQGAGGELFFGEGSRLTVL.

This clone has only a few counts. The chain uses TRBV29-1 and TRBJ2-3, with 10 bases that match TRBD1. V trimming: 7 bases; J trimming: 0 bases; junction bases outside the gene matches: 4. The CDR3 runs to 14 residues. Germline lookup yields CDR1 SQVTM and CDR2 ANQGSEA. CDR3 protein: CSARTGGSTDTQYF. CDR3 nucleotides: TGCAGCGCCCGGACAGGGGGGAGCACAGATACGCAGTATTTT.

V is TRBV4-2 and J is TRBJ1-5, with 9 bases aligning to TRBD1. CDR1 is LGHNA, CDR2 YNFKEQ, per germline. The length of the CDR3 is 16 residues. The trim removed 6 bases at V and 0 bases at J, leaving 6 bases unmatched. The chain's CDR3 is CASSSDRGYSNQPQHF. For the CDR3, the DNA is TGTGCCAGCAGTTCGGACAGGGGATATAGCAATCAGCCCCAGCATTTT.

The chain carries TRBV30 and TRBJ1-4, with TRBD1 identical over 8 bases. From germline, CDR1 is GTSNPN and CDR2 SVGIG (reference sequence). The CDR3 loop spans 14 amino acids. V lost 4 bases, J lost 5 bases, and 6 bases stayed unmatched. The CDR3 DNA reads as TGTGCCTGGACCTGGACAGGGTCAAATGAAAAACTGTTTTTT. Protein product: CAWTWTGSNEKLFF.

This clone was counted between two and nine times. This chain joins TRBV25-1 and TRBJ2-5; the D gene is possibly TRBD1 (7 bases). CDR3 length equals 15 residues. The germline V gene has CDR1 MGHDK and CDR2 SYGVNS. V was cut by 7 bases and J by 3 bases, with 18 bases left in between. Here the CDR3 DNA reads TGTGCCAGCACCTCCGGCAGGGGGGACGAAGAGACCCAGTACTTC. As protein: CASTSGRGDEETQYF.

The gene calls are TRBV25-1 and TRBJ1-1; TRBD1 matches at 7 bases. Germline V lookup: CDR1 MGHDK, CDR2 SYGVNS. With 4 bases clipped from V and 3 bases from J, the junction kept 8 bases outside the gene matches. The CDR3 runs to 15 residues. The CDR3: CASSAIDRDDTEAFF. DNA for the CDR3: TGTGCCAGCAGTGCGATAGACAGGGACGACACTGAAGCTTTCTTT.